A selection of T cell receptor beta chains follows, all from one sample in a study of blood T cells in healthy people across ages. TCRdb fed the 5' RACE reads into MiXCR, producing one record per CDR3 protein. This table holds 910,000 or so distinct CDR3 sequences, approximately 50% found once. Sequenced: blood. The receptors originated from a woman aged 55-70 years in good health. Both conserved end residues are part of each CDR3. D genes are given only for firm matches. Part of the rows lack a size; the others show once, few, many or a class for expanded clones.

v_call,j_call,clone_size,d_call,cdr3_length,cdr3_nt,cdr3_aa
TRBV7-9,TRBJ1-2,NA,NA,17,TGTGTCAGCAGACTAACAGTAAACGCAACAACTAACTATGGCTACACCTTC,CVSRLTVNATTNYGYTF
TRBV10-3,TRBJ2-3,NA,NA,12,TGTGCCATCAGTGTCCAGGCAGATACGCAGTATTTT,CAISVQADTQYF
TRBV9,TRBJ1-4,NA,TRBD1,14,TGTGCCAGCAGCTTCAGGGGGGGATCGGAAAAACTGTTTTTT,CASSFRGGSEKLFF
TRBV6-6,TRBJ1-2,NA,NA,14,TGTGCCAGCAGTTACTCGACTTTAGGTGAGGGCTACACCTTC,CASSYSTLGEGYTF
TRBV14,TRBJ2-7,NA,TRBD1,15,TGTGCCAGCAGCCAAGGGACAGGGTCCCTCTACGAGCAGTACTTC,CASSQGTGSLYEQYF
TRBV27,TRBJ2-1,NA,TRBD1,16,TGTGCCAGCAGTTTACCCCTAGGACAGGGAAGCAATGAGCAGTTCTTC,CASSLPLGQGSNEQFF
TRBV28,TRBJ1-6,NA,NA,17,TGTGCCAGCAGCGCGGGGGCCCTCCTTTTCTATAATTCACCCCTCCACTTT,CASSAGALLFYNSPLHF
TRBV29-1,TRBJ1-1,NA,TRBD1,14,TGCAGCGTTGTCAGGGACAGGGGGAGCACTGAAGCTTTCTTT,CSVVRDRGSTEAFF
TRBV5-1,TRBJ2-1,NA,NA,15,TGCGCCAGCAGCTTTAGTTATGGCAACTACAATGAGCAGTTCTTC,CASSFSYGNYNEQFF
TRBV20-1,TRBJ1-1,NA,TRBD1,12,TGCGGGGGACAGTCAGAGAGCACTGAAGCTTTCTTT,CGGQSESTEAFF
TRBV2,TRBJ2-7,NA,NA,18,TGTGCCAGCAGTTCTCAGGGCTGGCGGGGAAGCTCCTACAATGAGCAGTACTTC,CASSSQGWRGSSYNEQYF
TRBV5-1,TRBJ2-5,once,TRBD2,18,TGCGCCAGCAGCCCGGCGGGTCGGACTAGCGGGAACCGTGGGGAGCAGTACTTC,CASSPAGRTSGNRGEQYF
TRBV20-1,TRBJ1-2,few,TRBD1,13,TGCAGTGCTGAGGACAGGTCTAACTATGGCTACACCTTC,CSAEDRSNYGYTF
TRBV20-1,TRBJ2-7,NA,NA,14,TGCAGTGCTAGAGGAAGGGCCGGCTCCTACGAGCAGTACTTC,CSARGRAGSYEQYF
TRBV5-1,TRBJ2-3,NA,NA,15,TGCGCCAGCAGCTTATCTAGGATCGGCACAGATACGCAGTATTTT,CASSLSRIGTDTQYF
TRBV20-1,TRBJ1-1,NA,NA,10,TGCAGTGCTAGGGAATGGGAAGCTTTCTTT,CSAREWEAFF